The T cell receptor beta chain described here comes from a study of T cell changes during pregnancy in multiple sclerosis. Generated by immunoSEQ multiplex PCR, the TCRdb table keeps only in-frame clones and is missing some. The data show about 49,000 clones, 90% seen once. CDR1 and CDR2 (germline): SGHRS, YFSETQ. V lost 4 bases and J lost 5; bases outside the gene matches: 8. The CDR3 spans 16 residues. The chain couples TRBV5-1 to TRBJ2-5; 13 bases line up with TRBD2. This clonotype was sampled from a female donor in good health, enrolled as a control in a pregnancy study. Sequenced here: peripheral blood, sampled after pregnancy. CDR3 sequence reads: CASSPGLAGEGETQYF. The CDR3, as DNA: TGCGCCAGCAGCCCCGGACTAGCGGGAGAGGGCGAGACCCAGTACTTC.